The 2 T cell receptor beta chains reported below all come from one sample, sequenced in a study of cytomegalovirus exposure and HLA in healthy donors (dated by TCRdb to the late 2010s). The library was produced with the immunoSEQ multiplex PCR assay. A mixture of 60 forward primers for TCR Vbeta segments and 13 reverse primers for TCR Jbeta segments was used in the multiplex PCR. TCRdb holds this immuneACCESS table with in-frame rearrangements only. Some clones are missing; in checked studies, unresolved V genes explain under half, and the rest has no known cause. Counted in this sample were some 120,000 clones; around 74% of them appeared once. The top ten hold around 4.2% of the sample. Sequenced sample: PBMCs. The origin of the receptors is a woman between 45 and 65 years old in good health and CMV-seropositive.

This clone occurred a few times. The chain couples TRBV7-9 to TRBJ1-4; TRBD1 matches at 8 bases. V lost 5 bases to trimming and J lost 8 bases; unmatched junction nucleotides: 10. This CDR3 spans 15 amino acids. Germline CDR1 and CDR2: SEHNR and FQNEAQ (reference sequence). The CDR3 nucleotides read TGTGCCAGCAGCCCAAGGTTCGGACAGGGCGAAAAACTGTTTTTT. Residues: CASSPRFGQGEKLFF.

The rearrangement links TRBV6-5 to TRBJ1-4; D may be TRBD1 (6 bases). Trimming left V 0 bases short and J 3 bases short, with 8 bases between. The CDR3 has 15 residues. Germline V gene lookup returns CDR1 MNHEY and CDR2 SVGAGI. CDR3 bases: TGTGCCAGCAGTTACTCAGGGGGGGCTAATGAAAAACTGTTTTTT. This codes for CASSYSGGANEKLFF.